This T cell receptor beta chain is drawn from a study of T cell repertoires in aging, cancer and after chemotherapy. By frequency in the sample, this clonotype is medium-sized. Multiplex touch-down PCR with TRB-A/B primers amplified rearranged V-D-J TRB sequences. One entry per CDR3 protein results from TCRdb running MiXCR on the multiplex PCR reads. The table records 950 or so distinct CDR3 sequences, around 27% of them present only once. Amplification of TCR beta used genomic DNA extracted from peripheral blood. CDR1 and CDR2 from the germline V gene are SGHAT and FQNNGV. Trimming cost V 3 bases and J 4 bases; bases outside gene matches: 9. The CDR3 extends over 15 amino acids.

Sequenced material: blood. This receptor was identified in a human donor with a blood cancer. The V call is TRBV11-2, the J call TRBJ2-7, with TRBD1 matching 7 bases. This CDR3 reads CASSFRRTGGYEQYF. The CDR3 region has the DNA TGTGCCAGCAGCTTCCGGCGGACAGGCGGGTACGAGCAGTACTTC.